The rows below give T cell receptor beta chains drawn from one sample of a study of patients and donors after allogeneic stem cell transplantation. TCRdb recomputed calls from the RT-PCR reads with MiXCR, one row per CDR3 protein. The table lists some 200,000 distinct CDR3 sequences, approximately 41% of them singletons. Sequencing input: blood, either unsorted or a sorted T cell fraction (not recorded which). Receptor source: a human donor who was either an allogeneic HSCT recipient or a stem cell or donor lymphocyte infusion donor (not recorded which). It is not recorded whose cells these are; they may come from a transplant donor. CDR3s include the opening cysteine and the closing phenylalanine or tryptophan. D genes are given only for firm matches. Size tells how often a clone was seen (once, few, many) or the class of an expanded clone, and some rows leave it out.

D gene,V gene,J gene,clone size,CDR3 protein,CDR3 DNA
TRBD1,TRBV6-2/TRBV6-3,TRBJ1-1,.,CASSLGTAEAFF,TGTGCCAGCAGTCTTGGGACAGCTGAAGCTTTCTTT
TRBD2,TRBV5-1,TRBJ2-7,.,CASRPGTSFYEQYF,TGCGCCAGCAGGCCCGGGACTAGCTTCTACGAGCAGTACTTC
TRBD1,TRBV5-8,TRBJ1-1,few,CASSFRTGAFF,TGTGCCAGCAGCTTCCGGACAGGGGCTTTCTTT
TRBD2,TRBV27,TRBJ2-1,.,CASSLAGVAPNEQFF,TGTGCCAGCAGTTTAGCGGGAGTTGCTCCGAATGAGCAGTTCTTC
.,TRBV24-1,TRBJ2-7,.,CATSDLTGVGQYF,TGTGCCACCAGTGATTTGACCGGGGTTGGGCAGTACTTC
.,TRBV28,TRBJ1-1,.,CASSLERRTEAFF,TGTGCCAGCAGTTTAGAGCGGCGAACTGAAGCTTTCTTT
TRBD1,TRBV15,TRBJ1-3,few,CATSFGQGLPPPGNTIYF,TGTGCCACCAGCTTTGGACAGGGGCTCCCACCGCCTGGAAACACCATATATTTT
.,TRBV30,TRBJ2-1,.,CAWSPVNNEQFF,TGTGCCTGGAGTCCCGTCAACAATGAGCAGTTCTTC
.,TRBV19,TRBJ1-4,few,CASHDSSLGEKLFF,TGTGCCAGCCATGACTCCTCATTGGGTGAAAAACTGTTTTTT
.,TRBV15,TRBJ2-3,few,CATSRDPGYTDTQYF,TGTGCCACCAGCCGTGATCCGGGCTACACAGATACGCAGTATTTT
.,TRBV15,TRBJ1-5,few,CATSRDWTSGNQPQHF,TGTGCCACCAGCAGAGATTGGACTTCGGGCAATCAGCCCCAGCATTTT
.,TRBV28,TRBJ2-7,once,CASSAIGMTYEQYF,TGTGCCAGCAGTGCAATCGGGATGACGTACGAGCAGTACTTC
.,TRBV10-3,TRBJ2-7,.,CAISLDFSYEQYF,TGTGCCATCAGCTTGGACTTTTCCTACGAGCAGTACTTC
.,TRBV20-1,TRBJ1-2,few,CSARVPLDFSRGSGYTF,TGCAGTGCTAGAGTCCCCCTCGACTTCTCCCGGGGGTCTGGCTACACCTTC
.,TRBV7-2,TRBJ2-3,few,CASSFRFSTDTQYF,TGTGCCAGCAGCTTCAGGTTCAGCACAGATACGCAGTATTTT
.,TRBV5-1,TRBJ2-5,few,CASSSTLDQETQYF,TGCGCCAGCAGCTCGACACTAGATCAAGAGACCCAGTACTTC
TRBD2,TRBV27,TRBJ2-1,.,CASRGTSGFYNEQFF,TGTGCCAGCAGAGGGACTAGCGGCTTCTACAATGAGCAGTTCTTC
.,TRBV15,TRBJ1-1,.,CATSRESPMRTEAFF,TGTGCCACCAGCAGAGAATCCCCCATGAGAACTGAAGCTTTCTTT
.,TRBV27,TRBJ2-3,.,CASNQQGVSTDTQYF,TGTGCCAGCAACCAACAAGGGGTTAGCACAGATACGCAGTATTTT
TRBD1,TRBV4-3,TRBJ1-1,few,CASSQVRGKGALAEAFF,TGCGCCAGCAGCCAAGTCCGGGGAAAGGGGGCCCTGGCTGAAGCTTTCTTT
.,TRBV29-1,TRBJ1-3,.,CSVGAGNTIYF,TGCAGCGTTGGTGCCGGAAACACCATATATTTT
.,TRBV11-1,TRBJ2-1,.,CASSFSRWDAPFDEQFF,TGTGCCAGCAGCTTTTCGCGTTGGGACGCCCCTTTTGATGAGCAGTTCTTC
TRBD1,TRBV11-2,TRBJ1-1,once,CASRHAGTGRAAFF,TGTGCCAGCAGGCATGCCGGGACAGGGAGAGCAGCTTTCTTT
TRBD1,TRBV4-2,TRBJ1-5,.,CASSQETGGQPQHF,TGTGCCAGCAGCCAAGAGACAGGGGGTCAGCCCCAGCATTTT
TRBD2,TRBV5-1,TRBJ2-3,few,CASSTISGTTDTQYF,TGCGCCAGCAGCACTATTAGCGGGACCACAGATACGCAGTATTTT
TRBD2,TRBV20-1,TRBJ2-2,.,CSAREWREGSGELFF,TGCAGTGCTAGAGAGTGGAGGGAGGGCTCCGGGGAGCTGTTTTTT
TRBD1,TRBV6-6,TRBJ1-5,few,CASSWVRQGVYRNSNQPQHF,TGTGCCAGCAGTTGGGTTCGACAGGGAGTCTATCGGAATAGCAATCAGCCCCAGCATTTT
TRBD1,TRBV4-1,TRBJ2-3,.,CASSHPTDRADTQYF,TGCGCCAGCAGCCACCCTACGGACAGGGCAGATACGCAGTATTTT
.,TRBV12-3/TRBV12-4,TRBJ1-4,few,CASSSFRTVRTNEKLFF,TGTGCCAGCAGTTCCTTTCGGACCGTCCGAACTAATGAAAAACTGTTTTTT
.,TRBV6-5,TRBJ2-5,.,CASSYTLWADQETQYF,TGTGCCAGCAGTTATACCCTCTGGGCAGACCAAGAGACCCAGTACTTC
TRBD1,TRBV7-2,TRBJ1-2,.,CASSLYAGGDLGTYGYTF,TGTGCCAGCAGCTTATACGCAGGGGGTGATTTGGGAACCTATGGCTACACCTTC
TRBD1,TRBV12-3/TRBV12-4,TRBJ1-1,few,CASRMDRETLQAFF,TGTGCCAGCAGGATGGACAGGGAAACCCTTCAAGCTTTCTTT
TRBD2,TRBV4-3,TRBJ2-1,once,CASSPKGTSGGMYNEQFF,TGCGCCAGCAGCCCTAAAGGGACTAGCGGGGGGATGTACAATGAGCAGTTCTTC
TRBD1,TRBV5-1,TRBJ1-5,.,CASSWTGEGNQPQHF,TGCGCCAGCAGCTGGACAGGGGAAGGCAATCAGCCCCAGCATTTT
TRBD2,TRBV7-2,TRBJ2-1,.,CASSPPGLAGRGEQFF,TGTGCCAGCAGCCCCCCGGGACTAGCGGGGAGGGGTGAGCAGTTCTTC
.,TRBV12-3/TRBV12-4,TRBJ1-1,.,CASSTGQRNTEAFF,TGTGCCAGCAGCACTGGACAGAGGAACACTGAAGCTTTCTTT
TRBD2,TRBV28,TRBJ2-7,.,CASSLIVLAEAGEQYF,TGTGCCAGCAGCCTAATAGTTCTAGCGGAAGCGGGAGAGCAGTACTTC
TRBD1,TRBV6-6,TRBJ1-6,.,CASSSVGQGASPLHF,TGTGCCAGCAGTAGCGTCGGACAGGGGGCCTCACCCCTCCACTTT
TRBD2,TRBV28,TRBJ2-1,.,CASSWGTSGYEFF,TGTGCCAGCAGTTGGGGGACTAGCGGTTATGAGTTCTTC
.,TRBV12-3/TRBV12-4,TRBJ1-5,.,CASSLSHANQPQHF,TGTGCCAGCAGTTTAAGCCACGCTAATCAGCCCCAGCATTTT
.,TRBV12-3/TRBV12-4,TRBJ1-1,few,CASTEGGGFTNTEAFF,TGTGCCAGCACCGAGGGGGGGGGTTTTACTAACACTGAAGCTTTCTTT
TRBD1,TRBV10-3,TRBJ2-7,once,CAISVSGQGYEQYF,TGTGCCATCAGTGTATCCGGACAGGGCTACGAGCAGTACTTC
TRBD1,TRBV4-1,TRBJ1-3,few,CASSQSRDRGNTIYF,TGCGCCAGCAGTCAGAGCCGGGACAGGGGAAACACCATATATTTT
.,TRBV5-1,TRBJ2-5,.,CASSFGREETQYF,TGCGCCAGCAGCTTCGGCCGGGAAGAGACCCAGTACTTC
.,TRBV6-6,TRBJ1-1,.,CASSYSGYRNAEAFF,TGTGCCAGCAGTTACTCAGGGTACCGTAACGCTGAAGCTTTCTTT
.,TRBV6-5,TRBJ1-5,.,CASKRQDNQPQHF,TGTGCCAGCAAACGACAGGACAATCAGCCCCAGCATTTT
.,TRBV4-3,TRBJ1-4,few,CASSPSDVPKGLFF,TGCGCCAGCAGCCCTTCGGACGTACCAAAAGGTCTGTTTTTT
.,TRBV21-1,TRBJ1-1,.,CASSTRPTEAFF,TGTGCCAGCAGCACCCGGCCCACTGAAGCTTTCTTT
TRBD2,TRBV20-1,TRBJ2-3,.,CSARDPLAGGDTQYF,TGCAGTGCTAGAGATCCCCTAGCGGGAGGTGATACGCAGTATTTT